Listed here are 8 T cell receptor beta chains from one sample, sequenced in a study of blood T cell repertoires in COVID-19. Generated by immunoSEQ multiplex PCR, the TCRdb table keeps only in-frame clones and is missing some. The sample records about 15,000 clones, roughly 90% being singletons. The sample was peripheral blood. The source of these receptors is a human donor in a cohort sampled during active COVID-19.

The chain is built from TRBV7-6 and TRBJ1-6; TRBD1 agrees at 7 bases. In germline, CDR1 is SGHVS, CDR2 FNYEAQ. Trimming cost V 5 bases and J 6 bases; bases outside gene matches: 13. The CDR3 runs 17 residues. As DNA, the CDR3 is TGTGCCAGCAGCCCGAGACAGGGTTTGGGTGGTAATTCACCCCTCCACTTT. It is translated as CASSPRQGLGGNSPLHF.

The chain employs TRBV19 and TRBJ2-7; a possible D gene is TRBD2 (6 bases). CDR3 length: 15 amino acids. V lost 3 bases and J lost 2, with 14 bases in between. Germline-derived CDR1 and CDR2 are LNHDA and SQIVND (reference sequence). The CDR3 here is CASSMTRGMTYEQYF. CDR3 sequence (DNA): TGTGCCAGTAGTATGACGCGGGGTATGACCTACGAGCAGTACTTC.

The gene calls are TRBV5-1 and TRBJ1-4, with TRBD1 matching 7 bases. The CDR3 has 14 residues. The V gene's germline CDR1 is SGHRS and CDR2 YFSETQ. V lost 0 bases to trimming and J lost 8 bases; unmatched junction nucleotides: 4. The CDR3 coding sequence is TGCGCCAGCAGCTTGGGACAGGGAGGAGAAAAACTGTTTTTT. It specifies CASSLGQGGEKLFF.

Only one count was recorded for this clone. The chain links TRBV25-1 to TRBJ1-2; D possibly corresponds to TRBD1 (5 bases). The CDR3 runs to 14 residues. The V and J ends lost 2 bases and 4 bases respectively, with 11 bases between them. CDR1 and CDR2 from the germline V gene are MGHDK and SYGVNS. The CDR3 DNA reads as TGTGCCAGCAGTGAAGCAGGGCCGGTCTATGGCTACACCTTC. Amino acid sequence: CASSEAGPVYGYTF.

The genes are TRBV5-6 and TRBJ1-2; 7 positions agree with TRBD1. The CDR3 covers 13 residues. The germline V gene encodes CDR1 SGHDT and CDR2 YYEEEE. V lost 3 bases to trimming and J lost 4 bases; unmatched junction nucleotides: 3. CDR3 nucleotide sequence: TGTGCCAGCAGCTCAGGGGGTCTCTATGGCTACACCTTC. Protein: CASSSGGLYGYTF.

In this sample, this clone turned up a few times. This chain uses TRBV10-1 with TRBJ2-1, with TRBD2 matching 9 bases. The CDR3 runs 13 residues. With 0 bases clipped from V and 9 bases from J, the junction kept 0 bases outside the gene matches. The germline CDR1 and CDR2 sequences are WNHNN and SYGVQD (reference sequence). CDR3 bases: TGCGCCAGCAGTGAGTCACTAGCGGGTGAGCAGTTCTTC. Its protein product is CASSESLAGEQFF.

V usage is TRBV21-1 and J usage is TRBJ1-1. TRBV21-1 constitutes a pseudogene. The CDR3 totals 14 residues. CDR3 sequence: CASRSPELNTEAFF. DNA of the CDR3: TGTGCCAGCAGAAGCCCCGAGTTGAACACTGAAGCTTTCTTT.

In its sample, this clone was seen a few times. The rearrangement uses TRBV4-1 and TRBJ1-6; 7 positions match TRBD1. V shed 0 bases and J 19 bases; nucleotides not matched to a gene: 9. From germline, CDR1 is MGHRA and CDR2 YSYEKL. CDR3 size: 13 residues. The chain's CDR3 is CASSQDPTGFQHF. The CDR3 DNA reads as TGCGCCAGCAGCCAAGATCCGACAGGGTTTCAACACTTT.